This TCR beta chain came from a study of T cell changes during pregnancy in multiple sclerosis. Data came from immunoSEQ multiplex PCR; TCRdb stores just in-frame clones and leaves some out. The data hold about 52,000 clones, with 85% to 95% observed a single time. J gave up 3 bases and V 4 bases, and 1 base lay outside the gene matches. CDR1 and CDR2 from the germline V gene are SGHNT and YYREEE (reference sequence). The CDR3 covers 13 residues. The sequence derives from a female donor with multiple sclerosis, enrolled in a pregnancy study. V and J are TRBV5-4 and TRBJ1-2, with TRBD1 identical over 9 bases. Sequencing used CD4+ T cells from peripheral blood mononuclear cells, obtained before pregnancy. DNA for the CDR3: TGTGCCAGCAGCCGGGACAGGGACTATGGCTACACCTTC. Residues: CASSRDRDYGYTF.